These 5 T cell receptor beta chains were all obtained from the same sample, sequenced in a study of blood T cell repertoires in COVID-19 (dated by TCRdb to 2020 to 2021). Libraries were built with the immunoSEQ multiplex PCR assay. As stored in TCRdb, this immuneACCESS dataset retains in-frame rearrangements with V and J assigned. A fraction of the clones does not appear; measured against another copy, unresolved V genes explain less than half of the discrepancy, and the remainder lacks a known reason. In all, the sample holds 85,000 to 90,000 clones, and about 86% of those were seen once. Roughly 1.2% of the sample goes to the ten largest clones. The material sequenced was peripheral blood. These receptors originate from a man older than 75 with active or convalescent COVID-19.

This clone occurred a few times. The chain links TRBV4-3 to TRBJ2-2; possibly TRBD2 for D (5 bases). The CDR3 extends over 16 amino acids. Looked up from germline, CDR1 is LGHNA and CDR2 is YSLEER. The V gene lost 0 bases and the J gene lost 8 bases, with 16 bases spanning the gap. This CDR3 reads CASSQDFDGMEGELFF. The CDR3 coding sequence is TGCGCCAGCAGCCAAGACTTCGACGGGATGGAGGGGGAGCTGTTTTTT.

This clone appeared once. V gene TRBV2 combines with J gene TRBJ2-7; 7 bases are shared with TRBD2. J was trimmed by 9 bases and V by 3 bases; bases with no gene match: 11. The germline V gene encodes CDR1 SNHLY and CDR2 FYNNEI. The CDR3 runs to 14 residues. CDR3 amino acids: CASSEGQRGPRQYF. CDR3 sequence (DNA): TGTGCCAGCAGTGAGGGGCAGCGGGGACCACGGCAGTACTTC.

This clone was recorded a few times. This chain joins TRBV6-5 and TRBJ2-7; TRBD1 is a possible D gene (5 bases). Germline loops: CDR1 MNHEY, CDR2 SVGAGI. Deletions cut 5 bases from V and 5 bases from J, with 16 bases between. There are 14 residues in the CDR3. In DNA, the CDR3 is TGTGCCAGCAGTCTGAGACAGACCCTCAACGAGCAGTACTTC. Amino acid sequence: CASSLRQTLNEQYF.

The chain employs TRBV21-1 and TRBJ1-1. TRBV21-1 corresponds to a pseudogene. The CDR3 has 14 residues. The CDR3: CASSKRQMNTEAFF. CDR3 nucleotide sequence: TGTGCCAGCAGCAAGAGGCAAATGAACACTGAAGCTTTCTTT.

This sequence joins TRBV6-5 and TRBJ1-2; tentative D call: TRBD1 (6 bases). Germline CDR1 MNHEY, CDR2 SVGAGI. CDR3 length: 15 amino acids. The V end lost 5 bases, the J end lost 3 bases, and 16 bases lay between the germline ends. The CDR3 sequence: CASSMTRRQDYGYTF. The CDR3 DNA sequence: TGTGCCAGCAGTATGACGCGACGACAGGACTATGGCTACACCTTC.